This T cell receptor (beta chain) was identified in a study of CXCR3-negative and CXCR3-positive naive CD8 T cells. Study in general: Per-library TRB read counts averaged about 1.5 +/- 0.3 million, adding up to around 140 million in total. The study, taken as a whole, reports: Expression of CXCR3 was partially reduced after cryopreservation, and fresh PBMCs were used in most assays. Naive CXCR3-positive cells had TRB CDR3s more hydrophobic than those of CXCR3-negative naive cells. Similar TRBV-TRBJ gene usage was seen in naive CXCR3-negative and CXCR3-positive cells, but not in memory cells.

This CDR3 has 17 residues. The libraries of TRB cDNA were prepared using 5' RACE with UMI labels. Following a re-call of the 5' RACE reads, TCRdb has one entry per CDR3 protein and lacks DNA. This sample's clone table lists more than 100,000 distinct CDR3 sequences. Naive CD8+ T cells showed a CD45RO-CCR7+CD27+CD95- phenotype. Worth noting for this clonotype: The antigen is unknown.

V gene TRBV21-1 combines with J gene TRBJ1-1. TRBV21-1 is marked as a pseudogene. The sequencing sample was made of naive CXCR3+ CD8+ T cells from blood. Subset given: CD45RO-CCR7+CD27+CD95- naive CD8+ T cells expressing CXCR3 (TNR3+). This receptor was taken from a human donor in good health. Some clones in this sample may be carry-over from other donors' samples. The CDR3 spells CASSKGQGKRMNTEAFF.